This T cell receptor beta chain was sequenced during a study of beta chain features in type 1 diabetes. The CDR3 loop spans 14 amino acids. V dropped 3 bases and J dropped 3 bases, with 9 bases sitting between them. Per the germline V gene, CDR1 is SNHLY and CDR2 is FYNNEI. Reverse transcribing all isolated RNA meant expressed TCRB transcripts were sequenced. The table came from immunoSEQ multiplex PCR; TCRdb's copy has only in-frame clones and leaves some out. The sample has about half a million clones, about 29% seen once; the top ten hold 0.065%. Sorting of CD4+ naive, central memory, regulatory and stem cell-like memory cells was performed via CD45RO/CCR7/CD25/CD127/CD95/CD27.

The clonotype comes from a man aged 18 to 29 in good health. The sequencing input was naive CD4+ T cells from blood. The chain links TRBV2 to TRBJ2-1; unclear D gene. CDR3 residues: CASSDSDYYNEQFF. Written as DNA, the CDR3 is TGTGCCAGCAGTGATTCAGATTACTACAATGAGCAGTTCTTC.